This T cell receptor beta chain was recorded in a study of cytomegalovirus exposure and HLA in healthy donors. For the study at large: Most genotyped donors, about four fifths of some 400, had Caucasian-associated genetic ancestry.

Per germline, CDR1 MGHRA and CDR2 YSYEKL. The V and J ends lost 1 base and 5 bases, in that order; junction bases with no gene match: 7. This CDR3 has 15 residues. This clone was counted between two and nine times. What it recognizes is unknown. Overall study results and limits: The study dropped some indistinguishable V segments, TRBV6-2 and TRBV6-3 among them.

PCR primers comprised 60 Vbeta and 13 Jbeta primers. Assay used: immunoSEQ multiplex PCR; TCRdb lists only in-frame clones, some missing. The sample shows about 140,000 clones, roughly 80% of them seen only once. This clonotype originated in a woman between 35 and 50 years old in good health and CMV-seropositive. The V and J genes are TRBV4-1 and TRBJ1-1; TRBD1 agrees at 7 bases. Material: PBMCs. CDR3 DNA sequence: TGCGCCAGCAGCCAAGGGAACAGGGGTAGGACTGAAGCTTTCTTT. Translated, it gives CASSQGNRGRTEAFF.